A single sample gave rise to the 25 T cell receptor beta chains below, sequenced in a study of T cell responses to AZD1222 COVID-19 vaccine. Measured with immunoSEQ multiplex PCR; TCRdb has only the in-frame clones, and not every one. Of around 140,000 clones in the sample, 88% were seen once. The sample was peripheral blood, taken 28 days after the second dose of the MenACWY control vaccine. These TCRs come from an adult who received the MenACWY meningococcal vaccine as a control.

Concerning this clone itself: The junction does not match germline at one end; this may be a read error. V and J are TRBV28 and TRBJ2-7, with 9 bases identical to TRBD2. The CDR3 spans 14 residues. CDR1 and CDR2 (germline): MDHEN, SYDVKM. Here the CDR3 reads CASSLTSGSSEQYF. The DNA of the CDR3 is TGTGCCAGCAGTTTGACTAGCGGATCCTCCGAGCAGTACTTC.

The V gene is TRBV30, the J gene TRBJ1-2, with D possibly TRBD1 on 5 matching bases. This CDR3 comprises 18 residues. Deletions cut 2 bases from V and 3 bases from J, with 25 bases between. Germline CDR1 and CDR2: GTSNPN and SVGIG (reference sequence). This chain's CDR3 is CAWSQRPGTLSFHYGYTF. CDR3 DNA sequence: TGTGCCTGGAGTCAAAGGCCGGGGACCCTTTCCTTTCACTATGGCTACACCTTC.

The chain joins TRBV12-3 or TRBV12-4 to TRBJ1-2, with 7 bases fitting TRBD1. V lost 5 bases to trimming and J lost 8 bases; unmatched junction nucleotides: 5. This CDR3 comprises 12 residues. This chain's CDR3 is CASSPGQSGYTF. CDR3 nucleotides: TGTGCCAGCAGTCCGGGACAGTCAGGCTACACCTTC.

V gene TRBV4-2 combines with J gene TRBJ2-2; D is ambiguous. V lost 4 bases to trimming and J lost 1 base, with 13 bases between them. The CDR3 is made up of 16 amino acids. CDR1 and CDR2 (germline): LGHNA, YNFKEQ. CDR3 DNA sequence: TGTGCCAGCAGCCCATCCCCACAACAGAACACCGGGGAGCTGTTTTTT. This translates into CASSPSPQQNTGELFF.

This clone was detected once. This chain uses TRBV4-2 with TRBJ1-2; unclear D gene. Germline CDR1 LGHNA, CDR2 YNFKEQ. Trimming removed 1 base from V and 5 bases from J, with 11 bases in between. CDR3 length equals 14 residues. CDR3 loop: CASSQGTDNYGYTF. The CDR3 nucleotides are TGTGCCAGCAGCCAAGGGACGGATAATTATGGCTACACCTTC.

V is TRBV7-2 and J is TRBJ1-5; 7 nucleotides agree with TRBD1. Germline V CDR1 and CDR2: SGHTA, FQGNSA. V trimming: 1 base; J trimming: 7 bases; junction bases outside the gene matches: 13. The CDR3 contains 17 residues. CDR3 sequence (DNA): TGTGCCAGCAGCTTAGGAGGCAAGGGGGCGCGGGCCCAGCCCCAGCATTTT. Its protein is CASSLGGKGARAQPQHF.

V and J are TRBV7-3 and TRBJ2-5, with 7 bases lining up with TRBD2. The CDR3 consists of 15 residues. The V and J ends lost 5 bases and 4 bases, in that order; junction bases with no gene match: 10. Germline-derived CDR1 and CDR2 are SGHTA and FQGTGA. The CDR3 loop reads CASSPGGTGRETQYF. The CDR3 DNA is TGTGCCAGCAGCCCGGGGGGTACGGGACGAGAGACCCAGTACTTC.

CDR3 DNA sequence: TGTGCCAGCAGTTCCCCTTCTCCCTACGAGCAGTACTTC. Its translation is CASSSPSPYEQYF. The chain recombines TRBV28 with TRBJ2-7; D unclear. Trimming shortened V by 4 bases and J by 2 bases, and 9 bases separated the two germline ends. Germline assignment: CDR1 MDHEN and CDR2 SYDVKM. The CDR3 sequence is 13 residues long.

The chain uses TRBV5-5 and TRBJ2-3; 7 bases are shared with TRBD1. V shed 4 bases, J shed 1 base, and the junction held 6 bases outside the gene matches. This CDR3 comprises 15 residues. From germline, CDR1 is SGHKS and CDR2 YYEKEE (reference sequence). CDR3 sequence reads: CASSRTGTGTDTQYF. In DNA, the CDR3 is TGTGCCAGCAGCAGAACAGGGACAGGCACAGATACGCAGTATTTT.

The chain links TRBV11-1 to TRBJ1-1; tentatively, D is TRBD1 (5 bases). Trimming shortened V by 3 bases and J by 1 base, and 12 bases separated the two germline ends. The CDR3 covers 15 residues. Germline CDR1 reads SGHAT; CDR2 reads FQDESV (reference sequence). DNA of the CDR3: TGTGCCAGCAGCTTTTCCGTGACAGAGAACACTGAAGCTTTCTTT. Translated: CASSFSVTENTEAFF.

The chain couples TRBV12-3 or TRBV12-4 to TRBJ1-2; D is ambiguous. The CDR3 has 12 amino acids. With 2 bases removed from V and 8 bases from J, the gap between germline ends came to 9 bases. The CDR3 DNA follows: TGTGCCAGCAGTTTACGATTTTTCGGCTACACCTTC. It codes for CASSLRFFGYTF.

The gene calls are TRBV18 and TRBJ1-3; TRBD1 aligns across 8 bases. V dropped 5 bases and J dropped 2; count of bases not matched to a gene: 8. Germline CDR1 is KGHSH and CDR2 is LQKENI. This CDR3 is 16 amino acids long. CDR3 protein: CASSSDQGAAGNTIYF. Here the CDR3 DNA reads TGTGCCAGCTCATCAGACCAGGGGGCGGCTGGAAACACCATATATTTT. The variable domain in full, completed from reference TRBV18 and TRBJ1-3, reads NAGVMQNPRHLVRRRGQEARLRCSPMKGHSHVYWYRQLPEEGLKFMVYLQKENIIDESGMPKERFSAEFPKEGPSILRIQQVVRGDSAAYFCASSSDQGAAGNTIYFGEGSWLTVV.

About this clone: A read error may account for a junction end that differs from germline. The chain links TRBV11-3 to TRBJ2-1; a weak D match, TRBD1 (5 bases). Looked up from germline, CDR1 is SGHNT and CDR2 is YENEEA. This CDR3 region has 12 residues. The CDR3 DNA sequence: TGTGCCAGCAGCTTAGATCTGGGGCGCTGGGTCTTC. This translates into CASSLDLGRWVF.

The genes are TRBV19 and TRBJ1-4; D not certain. Trimming cost V 6 bases and J 5 bases, with 13 bases left between them. The germline gives CDR1 LNHDA, CDR2 SQIVND (reference sequence). CDR3 length: 14 amino acids. The CDR3 is CASRRREANEKLFF. The CDR3 nucleotides read TGTGCCAGTAGGAGGAGAGAAGCCAATGAAAAACTGTTTTTT.

This rearrangement joins TRBV18 to TRBJ2-3; 8 bases fit TRBD1. From germline, CDR1 is KGHSH and CDR2 LQKENI. V shed 1 base, J shed 0 bases, and the junction held 9 bases outside the gene matches. This CDR3 is 18 amino acids long. The CDR3 DNA sequence: TGTGCCAGCTCACCACTTTGGACAGGGTCGAAGAGCACAGATACGCAGTATTTT. The encoded protein is CASSPLWTGSKSTDTQYF.

This rearrangement joins TRBV6-5 to TRBJ1-1, with TRBD1 matching 9 bases. This CDR3 contains 14 residues. Looked up from germline, CDR1 is MNHEY and CDR2 is SVGAGI. The ends lost 8 bases at V and 5 bases at J; junction bases unmatched: 9. The CDR3 bases are TGTGCCAGCCGAGTCGGACAGGGGAGTACTGAAGCTTTCTTT. It is translated as CASRVGQGSTEAFF.

The chain links TRBV5-5 to TRBJ1-5, with D maybe TRBD1 (6 bases). The CDR3 runs to 18 residues. The germline CDR1 and CDR2 sequences are SGHKS and YYEKEE (reference sequence). V was cut by 0 bases and J by 0 bases, with 16 bases left in between. CDR3 bases: TGTGCCAGCAGCTTGGGGACAGCCACCTTCTTTAGCAATCAGCCCCAGCATTTT. This sequence encodes CASSLGTATFFSNQPQHF.

V gene TRBV6-2 or TRBV6-3 combines with J gene TRBJ2-7; 13 nucleotides line up with TRBD2. Unmatched junction bases numbered 3, after V lost 4 bases and J lost 3 bases. CDR3 length: 15 amino acids. The germline CDR1 and CDR2 sequences are MNHEY and SVGEGT. The CDR3 loop is CASSSWTSGSYEQYF. In nucleotides, the CDR3 is TGTGCCAGCAGTTCTTGGACTAGCGGGAGCTACGAGCAGTACTTC.

This chain links TRBV2 with TRBJ1-5; D unresolved. Germline assignment: CDR1 SNHLY and CDR2 FYNNEI. The CDR3 contains 13 residues. V was clipped by 5 bases and J by 6 bases, with 11 bases between them. The CDR3 sequence is CASSSGLRQPQHF. The CDR3 coding sequence is TGTGCCAGCAGTAGTGGTCTTCGTCAGCCCCAGCATTTT.

In this sample, this clone turned up once. This rearrangement joins TRBV7-9 to TRBJ1-2, with D possibly TRBD1 on 6 matching bases. The V gene's germline CDR1 is SEHNR and CDR2 FQNEAQ (reference sequence). Trimming left V 5 bases short and J 7 bases short, with 20 bases between. The CDR3 is 15 amino acids. The CDR3 sequence is CASSPQSHRERGYTF. CDR3 bases: TGTGCCAGCAGCCCCCAATCCCACAGGGAGCGTGGCTACACCTTC.

V is TRBV14 and J is TRBJ1-4; 8 bases line up with TRBD1. Germline V gene lookup returns CDR1 SGHDN and CDR2 FVKESK. J lost 7 bases, V lost 4 bases, and 8 bases had no gene match. The CDR3 runs 15 residues. CDR3 protein: CASSPTQGAGEKLFF. The CDR3 coding sequence is TGTGCCAGCAGCCCAACCCAGGGGGCGGGTGAAAAACTGTTTTTT.

V usage is TRBV5-1 and J usage is TRBJ2-5; possibly TRBD1 for D (6 bases). CDR1 and CDR2 (germline): SGHRS, YFSETQ. CDR3 length: 13 residues. V was cut by 2 bases and J by 5 bases, with 10 bases left in between. CDR3 residues: CASSLTGWETQYF. DNA for the CDR3: TGCGCCAGCAGCTTAACAGGGTGGGAGACCCAGTACTTC.

DNA for the CDR3: TGTGCCAGCAGTTACTCGGCTAGCGGGGACCTAAATGAGCAGTTCTTC. It encodes CASSYSASGDLNEQFF. The chain uses TRBV6-6 and TRBJ2-1; 9 bases are a match to TRBD2. The CDR3 totals 16 residues. Germline-derived CDR1 and CDR2 are MNHNY and SVGAGI (reference sequence). Trimming at V came to 0 bases and at J to 7 bases, leaving 7 bases not matched to a gene.

This sequence joins TRBV4-3 and TRBJ2-1; TRBD2 agrees at 12 bases. CDR1 and CDR2 (germline): LGHNA, YSLEER. This CDR3 is built from 20 residues. The trim removed 0 bases at V and 0 bases at J, leaving 9 bases unmatched. The CDR3 protein is CASSQEPGLAGSSSYNEQFF. The CDR3 nucleotides read TGCGCCAGCAGCCAAGAACCGGGACTAGCGGGTTCGAGCTCCTACAATGAGCAGTTCTTC.

This rearrangement joins TRBV12-5 to TRBJ2-1; 9 bases are a match to TRBD1. CDR1 is LGHNT, CDR2 FRNRAP, per germline. The CDR3 totals 14 residues. V trimming: 5 bases; J trimming: 8 bases; junction bases outside the gene matches: 7. CDR3 loop: CASGKTDRGDEQFF. The CDR3 nucleotides read TGTGCTAGTGGTAAGACAGACAGGGGGGATGAGCAGTTCTTC.